These 8 T cell receptor beta chains were sequenced from one sample in a study of cytomegalovirus exposure and HLA in healthy donors. The study ran its PCR with 60 Vbeta and 13 Jbeta primers. The table came from immunoSEQ multiplex PCR; TCRdb's copy has only in-frame clones and leaves some out. The sample contains over 200,000 clones, around four fifths of which appear only once. Sequencing was done on a sample of PBMCs. Source of these receptors: a middle-aged woman in good health and CMV-seronegative.

J is TRBJ2-1 and V is TRBV18; D gene ambiguous. CDR1 is KGHSH and CDR2 is LQKENI in the germline V gene. Trimming removed 1 base from V and 6 bases from J, with 7 bases in between. The CDR3 is 13 residues long. This chain's CDR3 is CASSPREANEQFF. The CDR3 DNA sequence: TGTGCCAGCTCACCACGAGAGGCCAATGAGCAGTTCTTC.

V and J are TRBV9 and TRBJ1-4, with a tentative D call TRBD1 (5 bases). There are 16 residues in the CDR3. The germline CDR1 and CDR2 sequences are SGDLS and YYNGEE. V was trimmed by 4 bases and J by 0 bases, leaving 13 bases between them. The CDR3 protein is CASSLLGGATNEKLFF. Here the CDR3 DNA reads TGTGCCAGCAGCCTCCTGGGGGGTGCAACTAATGAAAAACTGTTTTTT.

This chain links TRBV9 with TRBJ2-1; 10 bases match TRBD1. CDR1 and CDR2 from the germline V gene are SGDLS and YYNGEE. This CDR3 has 16 amino acids. The V gene end was trimmed by 6 bases and the J gene end by 5 bases; junction bases not matched to a gene: 11. CDR3 residues: CASTLRGTGANNEQFF. CDR3 DNA: TGTGCCAGCACCCTGCGAGGGACAGGGGCTAACAATGAGCAGTTCTTC.

The gene calls are TRBV5-1 and TRBJ2-2, with a tentative D call TRBD2 (5 bases). This CDR3 contains 14 residues. The germline CDR1 and CDR2 sequences are SGHRS and YFSETQ. V lost 4 bases and J lost 7, with 14 bases in between. The CDR3 sequence: CASSPGDGVGELFF. The CDR3 DNA follows: TGCGCCAGCAGCCCCGGGGATGGAGTCGGGGAGCTGTTTTTT.

J is TRBJ2-7 and V is TRBV7-2; 8 positions match TRBD1. CDR3 length: 15 amino acids. The junction had 13 bases not matched to a gene; V was cut back by 5 bases and J by 7 bases. Germline CDR1 is SGHTA and CDR2 is FQGNSA. The CDR3 sequence is CASSLDRGHSGEQYF. The CDR3 coding sequence is TGTGCCAGCAGCCTCGACAGGGGCCATTCAGGGGAGCAGTACTTC. Full variable domain (outside the CDR3, taken from reference TRBV7-2 and TRBJ2-7): GAGVSQSPSNKVTEKGKDVELRCDPISGHTALYWYRQSLGQGLEFLIYFQGNSAPDKSGLPSDRFSAERTGGSVSTLTIQRTQQEDSAVYLCASSLDRGHSGEQYFGPGTRLTVT.

The chain links TRBV18 to TRBJ1-1; 9 nucleotides align to TRBD1. Germline CDR1 KGHSH, CDR2 LQKENI. J lost 1 base, V lost 3 bases, and 6 bases had no gene match. CDR3 length: 16 amino acids. DNA of the CDR3: TGTGCCAGCTCACCTATCCACAGGGGGCGGAACACTGAAGCTTTCTTT. Protein: CASSPIHRGRNTEAFF.

This rearrangement joins TRBV9 to TRBJ1-1, with 9 bases lining up with TRBD1. V trimming: 3 bases; J trimming: 4 bases; junction bases outside the gene matches: 4. The germline gives CDR1 SGDLS, CDR2 YYNGEE. This CDR3 has 14 amino acids. As DNA, the CDR3 is TGTGCCAGCAGCGCACAGGGGGCGGGCACTGAAGCTTTCTTT. Encoded protein: CASSAQGAGTEAFF.

This sequence joins TRBV7-9 and TRBJ2-7, with D maybe TRBD1 (5 bases). Germline V CDR1 and CDR2: SEHNR, FQNEAQ (reference sequence). V was pared by 2 bases and J by 2 bases, with 10 bases between. The CDR3 totals 14 residues. The CDR3 sequence is CASSLTGGTYEQYF. DNA of the CDR3: TGTGCCAGCAGCTTAACAGGCGGTACCTACGAGCAGTACTTC. The full variable domain, rest sourced from reference TRBV7-9 and TRBJ2-7, is DTGVSQNPRHKITKRGQNVTFRCDPISEHNRLYWYRQTLGQGPEFLTYFQNEAQLEKSRLLSDRFSAERPKGSFSTLEIQRTEQGDSAMYLCASSLTGGTYEQYFGPGTRLTVT.